The 2 T cell receptor beta chains listed next were all sequenced from one sample in a study of blood T cell repertoires in COVID-19. The data were produced by immunoSEQ multiplex PCR, yet TCRdb's version contains in-frame clones alone and is incomplete. The table has fewer than 150,000 clones, roughly 86% seen once. The material sequenced was peripheral blood. Every receptor here comes from a woman aged 60-75 years with acute or convalescent COVID-19.

V gene TRBV5-1 combines with J gene TRBJ1-1, with a weak D call TRBD1 (6 bases). V was cut by 2 bases and J by 0 bases, with 8 bases left in between. CDR1 is SGHRS and CDR2 is YFSETQ in the germline V gene. This CDR3 comprises 14 residues. The CDR3 is CASSFGQMNTEAFF. The DNA of the CDR3 is TGCGCCAGCAGCTTTGGACAGATGAACACTGAAGCTTTCTTT.

The gene calls are TRBV6-5 and TRBJ1-1; D is uncertain. This CDR3 region has 13 residues. The ends were cut back, 8 bases at V and 1 base at J, with 11 bases in the middle. The V gene's germline CDR1 is MNHEY and CDR2 SVGAGI. The CDR3 here is CASLEERNTEAFF. CDR3 in DNA: TGTGCCAGCCTTGAGGAAAGGAACACTGAAGCTTTCTTT.